This entry concerns a single TCR beta chain. The antigen remains undetermined. This entry belongs to a study of blood T cells in healthy people across ages. Study-wide findings and caveats: Across the age range, TCR beta diversity per million T cells fell in a roughly linear way. PBMC samples, being unsorted, prevented any conclusive comparison of naive and antigen-experienced cells.

Donors were healthy Caucasian individuals from Russia aged about 6 to 95. Drawing of peripheral blood yielded about 10 milliliters from each donor. V was pared by 7 bases and J by 2 bases, with 17 bases between. The CDR3 consists of 15 residues. Germline CDR1 is SGHTA and CDR2 is FQGNSA. Then a second PCR, running about 6 to 12 cycles, was carried out with a sample-barcoded 5' primer and a J-beta primer mix. TCRdb independently ran MiXCR on the 5' RACE reads; one entry per CDR3 protein. The sample consists of roughly 800,000 distinct CDR3 sequences, 58% of them appearing once. The sequenced material came from blood. The origin of this receptor is a man aged 25 to 40 in good health. The chain carries TRBV7-2 and TRBJ2-5, with D perhaps matching TRBD1 (6 bases). CDR3 amino acids: CASTQGWTKQETQYF. CDR3 coding DNA: TGTGCCAGCACCCAGGGGTGGACCAAACAAGAGACCCAGTACTTC.